This TCR beta chain was identified during a study of Graves' ophthalmopathy and Graves' hyperthyroidism. Turning to the study itself: Sampling took place at initial diagnosis, with peripheral blood obtained before any treatment. Findings of the study overall: Most expanded clonotypes in thyroid above 0.001 frequency also showed up in blood. Using a 13-signature model, the authors split ophthalmopathy from stable hyperthyroidism, with roughly 91% sensitivity and approximately 81% specificity.

The authors amplified TCR beta CDR3 regions from RNA transcripts. First-round RT-PCR with HTBI primers preceded a second-round multiplex PCR. From the multiplex PCR reads, TCRdb called clonotypes with MiXCR, one entry per CDR3 protein. The data contain about half a million distinct CDR3 sequences, roughly 14% of them singletons. The CDR3 loop spans 13 amino acids. Trimming shortened V by 4 bases and J by 2 bases, and 11 bases separated the two germline ends. In germline, CDR1 is SQVTM, CDR2 ANQGSEA. This clonotype has at least ten counts. Antigen unknown. This sequence originates from a woman aged 25-40 years with Graves' ophthalmopathy. The rearrangement uses TRBV29-1 and TRBJ1-1; D is ambiguous. The specimen was blood. CDR3 sequence (DNA): TGCAGCGTTGTCGGCGGTGTCAACACTGAAGCTTTCTTT. This codes for CSVVGGVNTEAFF.